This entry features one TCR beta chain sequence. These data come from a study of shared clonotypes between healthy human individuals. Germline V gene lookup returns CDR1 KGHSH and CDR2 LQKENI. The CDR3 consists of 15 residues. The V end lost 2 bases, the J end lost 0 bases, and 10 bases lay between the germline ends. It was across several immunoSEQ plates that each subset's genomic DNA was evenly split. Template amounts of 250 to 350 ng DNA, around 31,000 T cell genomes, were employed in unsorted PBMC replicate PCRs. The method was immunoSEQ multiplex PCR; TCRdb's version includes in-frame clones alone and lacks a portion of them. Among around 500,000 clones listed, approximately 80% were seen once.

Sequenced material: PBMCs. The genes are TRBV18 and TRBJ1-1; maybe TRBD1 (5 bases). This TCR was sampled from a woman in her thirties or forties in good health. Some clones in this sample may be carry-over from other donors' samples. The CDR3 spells CASSPITGVNTEAFF. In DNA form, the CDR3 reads TGTGCCAGCTCACCAATAACAGGCGTGAACACTGAAGCTTTCTTT.